This T cell receptor beta chain derives from a study of cytomegalovirus exposure and HLA in healthy donors. Germline CDR1 reads LNHDA; CDR2 reads SQIVND (reference sequence). This CDR3 has 17 amino acids. V lost 5 bases, J lost 0 bases, and 5 bases stayed unmatched. Findings and limits, study-wide: Overall, 164 TCR beta chains were annotated as cytomegalovirus-associated.

As to this clone: Its specificity is unknown.

Use of 60 Vbeta and 13 Jbeta primers characterized the PCR. Clones were sequenced by immunoSEQ multiplex PCR, and TCRdb holds only the in-frame ones, with some missing. The table includes tens of thousands of clones, 82% detected once. The genes are TRBV19 and TRBJ2-3; 13 positions match TRBD2. What was sequenced was PBMCs. This TCR came from a man over 45 in good health and CMV-seronegative. CDR3 bases: TGTGCCAGTAGTCGGACTAGCGGGGGCCGTAGCACAGATACGCAGTATTTT. This encodes CASSRTSGGRSTDTQYF.